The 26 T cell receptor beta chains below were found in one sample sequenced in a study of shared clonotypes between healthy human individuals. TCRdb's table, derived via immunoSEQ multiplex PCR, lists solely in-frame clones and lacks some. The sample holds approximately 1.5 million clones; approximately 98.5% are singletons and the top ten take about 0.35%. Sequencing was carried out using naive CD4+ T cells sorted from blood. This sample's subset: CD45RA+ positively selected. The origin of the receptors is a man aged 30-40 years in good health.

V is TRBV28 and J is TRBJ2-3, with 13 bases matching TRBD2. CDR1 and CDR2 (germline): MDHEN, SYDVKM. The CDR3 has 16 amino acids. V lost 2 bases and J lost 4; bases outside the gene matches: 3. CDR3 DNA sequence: TGTGCCAGCAGTTTAGGGACTAGCGGGATCTCAGATACGCAGTATTTT. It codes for CASSLGTSGISDTQYF.

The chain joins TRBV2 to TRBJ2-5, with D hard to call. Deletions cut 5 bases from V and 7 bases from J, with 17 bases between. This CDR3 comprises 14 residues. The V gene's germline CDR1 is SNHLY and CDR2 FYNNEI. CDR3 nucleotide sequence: TGTGCCAGCAGTCAAACAACGGGTCCGGGGACCCAGTACTTC. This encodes CASSQTTGPGTQYF.

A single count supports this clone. DNA for the CDR3: TGTGCCAGCTCACCACTGGGGCACAGTTACGAGCAGTACTTC. Its protein is CASSPLGHSYEQYF. This rearrangement joins TRBV18 to TRBJ2-7; perhaps TRBD1 as D (5 bases). CDR3 size: 14 residues. V dropped 1 base and J dropped 4 bases, with 11 bases sitting between them. Germline assignment: CDR1 KGHSH and CDR2 LQKENI.

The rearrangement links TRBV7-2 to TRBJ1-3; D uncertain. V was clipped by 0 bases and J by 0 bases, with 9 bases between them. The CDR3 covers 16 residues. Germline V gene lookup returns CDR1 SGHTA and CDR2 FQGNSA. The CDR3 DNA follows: TGTGCCAGCAGCTTAGCATTGGGGAGCTCTGGAAACACCATATATTTT. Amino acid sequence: CASSLALGSSGNTIYF.

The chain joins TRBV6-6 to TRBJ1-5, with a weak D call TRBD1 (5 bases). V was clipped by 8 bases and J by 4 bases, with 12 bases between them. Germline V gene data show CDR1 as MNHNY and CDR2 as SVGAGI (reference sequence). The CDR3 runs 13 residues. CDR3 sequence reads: CASLYRLNQPQHF. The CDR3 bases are TGTGCCAGCCTCTACAGGCTTAATCAGCCCCAGCATTTT.

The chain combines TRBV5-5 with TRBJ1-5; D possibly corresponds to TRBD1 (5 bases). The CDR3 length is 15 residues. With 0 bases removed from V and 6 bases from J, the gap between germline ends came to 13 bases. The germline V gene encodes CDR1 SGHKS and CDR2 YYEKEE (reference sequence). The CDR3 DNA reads TGTGCCAGCAGCTTGGCGTCAGGGTATCTTCAGCCCCAGCATTTT. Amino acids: CASSLASGYLQPQHF.

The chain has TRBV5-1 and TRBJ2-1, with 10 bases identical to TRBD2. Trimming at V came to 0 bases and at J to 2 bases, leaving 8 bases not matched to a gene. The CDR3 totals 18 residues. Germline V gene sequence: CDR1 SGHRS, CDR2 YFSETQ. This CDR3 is CASSLAVGSGRPYNEQFF. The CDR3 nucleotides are TGCGCCAGCAGCTTGGCGGTTGGTAGCGGGAGGCCCTACAATGAGCAGTTCTTC.

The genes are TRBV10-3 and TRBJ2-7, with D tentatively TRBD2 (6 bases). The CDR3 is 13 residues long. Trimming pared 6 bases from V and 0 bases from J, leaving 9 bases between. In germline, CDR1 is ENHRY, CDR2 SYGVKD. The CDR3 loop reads CAISGGSSYEQYF. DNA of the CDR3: TGTGCCATCAGCGGGGGAAGCTCCTACGAGCAGTACTTC.

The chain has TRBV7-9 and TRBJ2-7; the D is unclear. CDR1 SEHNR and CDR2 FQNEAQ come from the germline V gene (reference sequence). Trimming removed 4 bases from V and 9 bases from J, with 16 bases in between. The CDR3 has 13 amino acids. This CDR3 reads CASSSPSFGGQYF. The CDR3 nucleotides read TGTGCCAGCAGCTCGCCCTCTTTCGGTGGGCAGTACTTC.

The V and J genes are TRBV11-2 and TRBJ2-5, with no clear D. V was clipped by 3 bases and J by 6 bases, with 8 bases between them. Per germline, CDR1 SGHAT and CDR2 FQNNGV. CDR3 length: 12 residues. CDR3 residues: CASSFSPQTQYF. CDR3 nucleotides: TGTGCCAGCAGCTTTTCTCCACAGACCCAGTACTTC.

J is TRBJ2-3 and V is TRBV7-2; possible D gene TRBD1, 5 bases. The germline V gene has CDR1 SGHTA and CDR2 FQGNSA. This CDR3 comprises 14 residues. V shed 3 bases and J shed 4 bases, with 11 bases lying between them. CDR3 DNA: TGTGCCAGCAGCTTTAGTCAGGGCCCAGATACGCAGTATTTT. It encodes CASSFSQGPDTQYF. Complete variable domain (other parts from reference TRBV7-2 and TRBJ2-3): GAGVSQSPSNKVTEKGKDVELRCDPISGHTALYWYRQSLGQGLEFLIYFQGNSAPDKSGLPSDRFSAERTGGSVSTLTIQRTQQEDSAVYLCASSFSQGPDTQYFGPGTRLTVL.

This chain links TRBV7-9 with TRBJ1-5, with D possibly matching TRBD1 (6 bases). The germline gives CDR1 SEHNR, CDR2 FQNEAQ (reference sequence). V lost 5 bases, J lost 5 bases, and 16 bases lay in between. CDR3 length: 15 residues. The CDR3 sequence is CASSDGWTEHQPQHF. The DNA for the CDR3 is TGTGCCAGCAGCGACGGCTGGACAGAGCATCAGCCCCAGCATTTT.

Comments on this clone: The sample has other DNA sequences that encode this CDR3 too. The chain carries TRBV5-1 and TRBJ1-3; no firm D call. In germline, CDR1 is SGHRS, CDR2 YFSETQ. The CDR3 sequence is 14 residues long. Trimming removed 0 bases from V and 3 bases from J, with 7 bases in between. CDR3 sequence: CASSLAVSGNTIYF. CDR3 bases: TGCGCCAGCAGCTTGGCAGTTAGTGGAAACACCATATATTTT.

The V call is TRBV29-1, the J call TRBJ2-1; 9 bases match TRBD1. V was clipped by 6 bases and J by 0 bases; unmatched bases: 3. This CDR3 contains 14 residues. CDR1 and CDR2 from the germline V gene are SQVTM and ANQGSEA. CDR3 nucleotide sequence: TGCAGCGTCCCGACAGGGGGCTCCTACAATGAGCAGTTCTTC. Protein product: CSVPTGGSYNEQFF.

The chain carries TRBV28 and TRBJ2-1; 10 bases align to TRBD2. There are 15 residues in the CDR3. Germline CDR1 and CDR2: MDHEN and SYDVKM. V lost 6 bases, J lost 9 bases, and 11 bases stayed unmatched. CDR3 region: CASSPEASGRGEQFF. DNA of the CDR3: TGTGCCAGCAGCCCCGAGGCTAGCGGGAGAGGTGAGCAGTTCTTC.

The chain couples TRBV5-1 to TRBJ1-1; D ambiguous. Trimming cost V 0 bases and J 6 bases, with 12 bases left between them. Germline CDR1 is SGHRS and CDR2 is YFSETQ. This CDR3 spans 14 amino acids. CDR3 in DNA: TGCGCCAGCAGCTTGGCCGGAGTAGGTGCTGAAGCTTTCTTT. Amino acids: CASSLAGVGAEAFF.

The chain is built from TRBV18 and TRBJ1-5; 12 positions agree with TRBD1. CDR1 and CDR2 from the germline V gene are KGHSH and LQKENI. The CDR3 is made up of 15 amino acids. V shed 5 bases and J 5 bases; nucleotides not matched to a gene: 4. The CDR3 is CASSSGQGAYQPQHF. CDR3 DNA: TGTGCCAGCTCATCGGGACAGGGGGCTTATCAGCCCCAGCATTTT.

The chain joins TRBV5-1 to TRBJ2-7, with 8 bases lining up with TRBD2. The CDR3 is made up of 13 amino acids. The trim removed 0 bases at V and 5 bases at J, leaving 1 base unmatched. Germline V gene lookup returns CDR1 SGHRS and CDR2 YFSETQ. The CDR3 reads CASSLAGGDEQYF. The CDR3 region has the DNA TGCGCCAGCAGCTTGGCCGGGGGGGACGAGCAGTACTTC.

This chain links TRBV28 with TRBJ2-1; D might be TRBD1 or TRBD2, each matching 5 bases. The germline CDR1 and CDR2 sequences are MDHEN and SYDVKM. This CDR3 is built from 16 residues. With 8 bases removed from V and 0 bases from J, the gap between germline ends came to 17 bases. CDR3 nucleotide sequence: TGTGCCAGCGGTCGGCCAGGGAGAAGCTCCTACAATGAGCAGTTCTTC. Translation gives CASGRPGRSSYNEQFF.

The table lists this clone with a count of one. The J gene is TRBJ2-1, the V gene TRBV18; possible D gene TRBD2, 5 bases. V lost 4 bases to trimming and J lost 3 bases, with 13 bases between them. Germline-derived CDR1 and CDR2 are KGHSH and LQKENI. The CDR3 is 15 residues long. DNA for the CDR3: TGTGCCAGCTCACACGGACTCCAGAGCTACAATGAGCAGTTCTTC. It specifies CASSHGLQSYNEQFF.

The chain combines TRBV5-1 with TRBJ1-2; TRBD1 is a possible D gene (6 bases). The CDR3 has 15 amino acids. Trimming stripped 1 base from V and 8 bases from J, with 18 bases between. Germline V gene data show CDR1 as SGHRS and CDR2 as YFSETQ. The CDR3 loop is CASSLTFRGALGYTF. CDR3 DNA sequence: TGCGCCAGCAGCTTGACCTTCAGGGGAGCATTGGGCTACACCTTC. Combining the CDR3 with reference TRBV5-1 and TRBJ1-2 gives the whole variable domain KAGVTQTPRYLIKTRGQQVTLSCSPISGHRSVSWYQQTPGQGLQFLFEYFSETQRNKGNFPGRFSGRQFSNSRSEMNVSTLELGDSALYLCASSLTFRGALGYTFGSGTRLTVV.

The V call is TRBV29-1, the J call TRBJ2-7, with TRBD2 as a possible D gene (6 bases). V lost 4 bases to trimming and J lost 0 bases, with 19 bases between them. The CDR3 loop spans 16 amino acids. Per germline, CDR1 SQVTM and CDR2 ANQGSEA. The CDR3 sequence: CSVGRVGGPISYEQYF. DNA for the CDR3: TGCAGCGTTGGAAGGGTGGGGGGACCGATCTCCTACGAGCAGTACTTC.

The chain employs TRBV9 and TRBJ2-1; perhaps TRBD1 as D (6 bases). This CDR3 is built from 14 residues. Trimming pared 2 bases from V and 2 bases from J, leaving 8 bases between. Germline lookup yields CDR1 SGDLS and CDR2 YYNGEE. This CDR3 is CASSVGTTYNEQFF. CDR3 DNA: TGTGCCAGCAGCGTCGGGACAACCTACAATGAGCAGTTCTTC. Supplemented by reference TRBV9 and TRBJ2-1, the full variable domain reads DSGVTQTPKHLITATGQRVTLRCSPRSGDLSVYWYQQSLDQGLQFLIQYYNGEERAKGNILERFSAQQFPDLHSELNLSSLELGDSALYFCASSVGTTYNEQFFGPGTRLTVL.

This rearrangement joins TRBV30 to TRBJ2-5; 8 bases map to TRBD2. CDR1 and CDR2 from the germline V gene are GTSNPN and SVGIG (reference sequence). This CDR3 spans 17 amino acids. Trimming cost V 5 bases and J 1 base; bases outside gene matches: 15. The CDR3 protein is CAWASLSGGSGQETQYF. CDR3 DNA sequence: TGTGCCTGGGCCTCATTATCGGGAGGGAGCGGCCAAGAGACCCAGTACTTC.

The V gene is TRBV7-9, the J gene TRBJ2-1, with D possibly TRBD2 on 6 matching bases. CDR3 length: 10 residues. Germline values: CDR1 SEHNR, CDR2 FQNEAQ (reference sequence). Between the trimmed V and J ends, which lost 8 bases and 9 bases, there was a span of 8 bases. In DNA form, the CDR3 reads TGTGCCAGCGGAGGGACTGAGCAGTTCTTC. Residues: CASGGTEQFF.

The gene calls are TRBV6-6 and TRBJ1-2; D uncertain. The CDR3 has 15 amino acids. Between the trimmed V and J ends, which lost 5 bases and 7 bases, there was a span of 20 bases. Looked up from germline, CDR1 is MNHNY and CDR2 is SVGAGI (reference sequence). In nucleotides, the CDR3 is TGTGCCAGCAGTCCCCTGCCGAGGGAGTTATCTGGCTACACCTTC. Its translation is CASSPLPRELSGYTF.